This note documents a single TCR beta chain sequence. The antigen this receptor binds is unknown. No base qualities exist here, and no much larger clone lies one base off it. The data belong to a study of OX40 agonist ivuxolimab in advanced cancers. Some background on the complete study: Ivuxolimab was a fully human IgG2 agonistic monoclonal antibody targeting the costimulatory receptor OX40 (CD134). Intravenous ivuxolimab was administered to patients every 2 weeks at six dose levels: 0.01, 0.1, 0.3, 1.5, 3 and 10 mg/kg. Of the approximately 54 patients in dose escalation, about 20 had hepatocellular carcinoma, about 15 had melanoma, 9 had renal cell carcinoma and 9 had head and neck cancer. In the dose-escalation cohort, 75% to 85% of patients were male, and the mean age was roughly 60 years with a range of roughly 23 to 79. Prior anti-PD-1, anti-PD-L1 or anti-CTLA-4 therapy was permitted, and approximately 39% of dose-escalation patients had received checkpoint inhibitors. Partial responses occurred in three dose-escalation patients: two with cutaneous melanoma and one with hepatocellular carcinoma. Peripheral TCRbeta sequencing was intended to test whether TCR sequence diversity was altered and clonal T-cell expansion was caused by ivuxolimab. The paper covers the monotherapy dose-escalation part of the phase I ivuxolimab trial, which included N = 52 patients.

The CDR3 goes from the cysteine to the phenylalanine over 13 residues. This entry keeps only the CDR3 DNA: 39 bases, framed from base 1. CDR1 and CDR2, looked up from the germline V gene, are SGHRS and YFSETQ. To sequence the TCRbeta CDR3 region, genomic DNA was isolated from the sorted cells. The immunoSEQ Assay was used for sequencing of TCRbeta CDR3 regions. Not all clones reach the TCRdb copy of this immuneACCESS table, which keeps in-frame sequences only. Checked studies attribute under half of the gap to unresolved V genes and leave the rest unexplained. The sample table holds fewer than 30,000 clones, of which approximately 91% were seen once. The top ten hold over 8.5% of the sample. The trial excluded patients who had a history of autoimmune disease or were on systemic immunosuppression. In every dose cohort, peripheral blood was drawn for TCR sequencing at baseline, cycle 4 day 1, and cycle 7 day 1. Samples came from an open-label, multicenter, first-in-human phase I dose-escalation trial of ivuxolimab. The trial enrolled adults with locally advanced or metastatic head and neck squamous cell, hepatocellular, melanoma or renal cell carcinoma. CD4+ and CD8+ T cells were sorted separately from peripheral blood before TCR sequencing.

The study at large found these results: In partial responders in the 0.1-3.0 mg/kg groups, normalized peripheral clonal expansion was found to be among the lowest, especially among CD8+ T cells. The antigen specificity of the clonally expanded peripheral T cells was not determined. At doses of 0.1 to 3.0 mg/kg, clonal expansion of both CD4+ and CD8+ T cells in blood was seen between baseline and week 6. After ivuxolimab, expanded clones were on average more numerous among CD8+ T cells than among CD4+ T cells. Low levels of normalized T-cell clonal expansion were also seen in some patients who did not respond.

The specimen was CD4+ or CD8+ T cells sorted from blood, collected in a trial of the OX40 agonist ivuxolimab. This TCR came from an adult with an advanced solid tumor such as melanoma, head and neck, liver or kidney cancer. The sequence links TRBV5-1 to TRBJ2-5, with the identity of the D gene unclear. The J call could be wrong; TRBJ2-7 is a better fit for the DNA end. The bases are TGCGCCAGCAGCTTAAGTCCGAGCTACGAGCAGTACTTC. It codes for CASSLSPSYEQYF.